A selection of T cell receptor beta chains follows, all from one sample in a study of blood T cells in healthy people across ages. MiXCR, run by TCRdb on the 5' RACE reads, gives a single entry per CDR3 protein. The repertoire holds about 1.7 million distinct CDR3 sequences, with roughly 27% as singletons. The material sequenced was blood. The receptors were sampled from a woman younger than 45 in good health. Both conserved end residues are part of each CDR3.

j_gene | v_gene | CDR3aa
TRBJ2-3 | TRBV12-3/TRBV12-4 | CASSFAGSDTQYF
TRBJ1-2 | TRBV7-9 | CASSYPGQGNYGYTF
TRBJ1-6 | TRBV19 | CASSMTRAGISVSPLHF
TRBJ1-1 | TRBV29-1 | CSGRQGGTEAFF
TRBJ2-1 | TRBV29-1 | CSTSLTRNEQFF
TRBJ2-3 | TRBV20-1 | CSASRGKLTDTQYF
TRBJ1-2 | TRBV27 | CTSSPRTGKGNGYTF
TRBJ1-4 | TRBV29-1 | CSVPGQGEKLFF
TRBJ2-5 | TRBV24-1 | CATSDPLEPTGTQYF
TRBJ1-1 | TRBV7-2 | CASSLAGVQMNTEAFF
TRBJ2-1 | TRBV20-1 | CSKRAGTSGSIEQFF
TRBJ2-6 | TRBV7-2 | CASSFGPGTSSGANVLTF
TRBJ2-1 | TRBV28 | CASSLPDRARARNEQFF
TRBJ2-4 | TRBV30 | CAWVSHRDRGNIQYF
TRBJ2-7 | TRBV10-3 | CAISTPGTSLSEQYF
TRBJ1-5 | TRBV20-1 | CSARRGQDYSNQPQHF
TRBJ1-5 | TRBV5-5 | CASSWGSTSNQPQHF
TRBJ2-7 | TRBV28 | CASSLPLLGGGYGQYF
TRBJ2-2 | TRBV3-1 | CASSQGGSAGGNTGELFF
TRBJ1-1 | TRBV5-1 | CASSLGKWGTEAFF